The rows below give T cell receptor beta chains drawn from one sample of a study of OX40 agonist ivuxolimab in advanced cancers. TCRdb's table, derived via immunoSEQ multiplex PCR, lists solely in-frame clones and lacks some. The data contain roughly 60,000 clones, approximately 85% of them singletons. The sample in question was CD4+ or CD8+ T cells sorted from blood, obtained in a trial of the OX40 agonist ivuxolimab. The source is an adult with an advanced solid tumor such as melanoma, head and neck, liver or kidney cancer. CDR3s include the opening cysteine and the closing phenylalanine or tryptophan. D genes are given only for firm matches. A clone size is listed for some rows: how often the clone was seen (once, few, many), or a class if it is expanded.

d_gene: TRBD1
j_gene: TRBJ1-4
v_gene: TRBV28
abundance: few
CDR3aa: CASSQTGGTGNEKLFF
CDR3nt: TGTGCCAGCAGTCAAACAGGGGGCACGGGTAATGAAAAACTGTTTTTT

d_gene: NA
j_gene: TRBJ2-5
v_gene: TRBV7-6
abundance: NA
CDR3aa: CASSSGQKETQYF
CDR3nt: TGTGCCAGCAGCTCGGGACAAAAAGAGACCCAGTACTTC

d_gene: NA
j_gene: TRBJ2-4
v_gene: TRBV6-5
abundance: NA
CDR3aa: CASSDRRRNIQYF
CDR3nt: TGTGCCAGCAGTGACAGGAGGAGAAACATTCAGTACTTC

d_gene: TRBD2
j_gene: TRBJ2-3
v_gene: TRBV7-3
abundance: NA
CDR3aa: CASSRSGSVSDTQYF
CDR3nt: TGTGCCAGCAGCCGTAGCGGGAGTGTTTCAGATACGCAGTATTTT

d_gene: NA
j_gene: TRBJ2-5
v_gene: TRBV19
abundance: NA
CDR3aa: CATRGGYQETQYF
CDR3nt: TGTGCCACCCGGGGTGGGTATCAAGAGACCCAGTACTTC

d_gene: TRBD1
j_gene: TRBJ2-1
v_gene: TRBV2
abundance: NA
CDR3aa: CASSDKGANYNEQFF
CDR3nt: TGTGCCAGCAGTGATAAGGGGGCTAACTACAATGAGCAGTTCTTC

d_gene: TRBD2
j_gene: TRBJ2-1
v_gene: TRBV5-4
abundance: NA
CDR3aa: CASSPSQGGAYNEQFF
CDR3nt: TGTGCCAGCAGTCCCAGCCAGGGAGGGGCCTACAATGAGCAGTTCTTC

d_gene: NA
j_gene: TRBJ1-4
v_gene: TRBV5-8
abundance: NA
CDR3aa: CASSPGRTESEKLFF
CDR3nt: TGTGCCAGCAGCCCTGGTAGAACCGAGAGTGAAAAACTGTTTTTT

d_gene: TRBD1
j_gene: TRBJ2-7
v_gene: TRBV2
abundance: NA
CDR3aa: CASRGQGSSYEQYF
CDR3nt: TGTGCCAGCAGGGGACAGGGCAGCTCCTACGAGCAGTACTTC

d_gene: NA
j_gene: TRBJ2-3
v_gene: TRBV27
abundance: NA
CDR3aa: CASSYWMGSPDTQYF
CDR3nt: TGTGCCAGCAGTTATTGGATGGGGAGCCCAGATACGCAGTATTTT

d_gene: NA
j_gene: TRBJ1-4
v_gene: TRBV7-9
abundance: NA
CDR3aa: CASSQRGTTNEKLFF
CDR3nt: TGTGCCAGCAGCCAGAGGGGGACAACTAATGAAAAACTGTTTTTT

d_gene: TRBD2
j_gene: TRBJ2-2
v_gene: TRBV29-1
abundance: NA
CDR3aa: CSVEDPGTSVNTGELFF
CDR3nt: TGCAGCGTTGAAGATCCGGGGACTAGCGTGAACACCGGGGAGCTGTTTTTT

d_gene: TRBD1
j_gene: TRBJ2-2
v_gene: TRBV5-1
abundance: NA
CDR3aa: CASSRQGQGAANTGELFF
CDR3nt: TGCGCCAGCAGCAGACAAGGACAGGGGGCAGCGAACACCGGGGAGCTGTTTTTT

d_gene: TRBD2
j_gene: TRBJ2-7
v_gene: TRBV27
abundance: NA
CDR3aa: CASSLGGEDEQYF
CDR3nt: TGTGCCAGCAGTTTGGGGGGGGAGGACGAGCAGTACTTC

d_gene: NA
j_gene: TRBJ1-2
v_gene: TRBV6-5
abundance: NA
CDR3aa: CASSYPEGMNGYTF
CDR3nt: TGTGCCAGCAGTTACCCGGAGGGAATGAATGGCTACACCTTC

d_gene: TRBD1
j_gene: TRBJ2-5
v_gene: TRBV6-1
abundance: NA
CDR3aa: CASSGDRGRPWETQYF
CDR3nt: TGTGCCAGCAGTGGCGACAGGGGCCGGCCCTGGGAGACCCAGTACTTC

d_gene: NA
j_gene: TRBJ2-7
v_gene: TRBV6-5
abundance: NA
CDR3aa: CASSPFRTSYEQYF
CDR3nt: TGTGCCAGCAGTCCATTTCGGACAAGCTACGAGCAGTACTTC

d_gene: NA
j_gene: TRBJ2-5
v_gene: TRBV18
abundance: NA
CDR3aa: CASSPPRALSEETQYF
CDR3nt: TGTGCCAGCTCACCGCCACGGGCCCTCAGCGAGGAGACCCAGTACTTC

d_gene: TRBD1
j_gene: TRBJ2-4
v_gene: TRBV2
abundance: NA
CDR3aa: CASSLTGGDIQYF
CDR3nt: TGTGCCAGCAGCCTGACAGGGGGTGACATTCAGTACTTC

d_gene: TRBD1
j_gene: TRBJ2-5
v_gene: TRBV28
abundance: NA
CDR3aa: CASSKGQGFILLGTQYF
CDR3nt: TGTGCCAGCAGTAAGGGACAGGGATTTATTCTATTAGGGACCCAGTACTTC

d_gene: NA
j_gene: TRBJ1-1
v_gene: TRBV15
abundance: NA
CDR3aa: CATSRDQGREAFF
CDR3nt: TGTGCCACCAGCAGAGATCAGGGCAGGGAAGCTTTCTTT

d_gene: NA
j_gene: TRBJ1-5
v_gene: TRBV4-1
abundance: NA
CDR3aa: CASDPTGSGNQPQHF
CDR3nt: TGCGCCAGCGACCCGACCGGGTCGGGCAATCAGCCCCAGCATTTT

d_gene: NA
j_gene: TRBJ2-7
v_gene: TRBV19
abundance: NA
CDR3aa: CASGWPFEQYF
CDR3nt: TGTGCCAGTGGGTGGCCCTTCGAGCAGTACTTC

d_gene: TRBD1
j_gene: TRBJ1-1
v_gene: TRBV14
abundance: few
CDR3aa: CASSIGTGDVAFF
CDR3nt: TGTGCCAGCAGCATCGGGACAGGGGATGTGGCTTTCTTT

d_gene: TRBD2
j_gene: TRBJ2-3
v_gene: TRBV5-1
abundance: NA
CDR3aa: CASKEAGGNTDTQYF
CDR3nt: TGCGCCAGCAAAGAGGCGGGAGGAAACACAGATACGCAGTATTTT

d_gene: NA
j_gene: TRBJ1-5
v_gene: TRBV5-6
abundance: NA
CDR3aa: CASSVGGYQPQHF
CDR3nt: TGTGCCAGCAGCGTCGGAGGGTATCAGCCCCAGCATTTT

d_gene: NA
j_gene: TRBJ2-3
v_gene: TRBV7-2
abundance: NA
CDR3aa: CASERGSAASTQYF
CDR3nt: TGTGCCTCAGAAAGGGGCTCCGCGGCGAGTACGCAGTATTTT

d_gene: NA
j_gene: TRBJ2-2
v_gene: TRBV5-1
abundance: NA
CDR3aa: CASSLEAQNTGELFF
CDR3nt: TGCGCCAGCAGCTTGGAGGCACAGAACACCGGGGAGCTGTTTTTT

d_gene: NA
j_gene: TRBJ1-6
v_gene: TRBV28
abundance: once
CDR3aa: CASSSSWGRGSPLHF
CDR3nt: TGTGCCAGCAGTTCAAGTTGGGGGCGAGGATCACCCCTCCACTTT

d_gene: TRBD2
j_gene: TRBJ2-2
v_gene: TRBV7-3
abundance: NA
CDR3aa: CASSLRLAGGPGELFF
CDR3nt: TGTGCCAGCAGCTTAAGACTAGCGGGAGGGCCCGGGGAGCTGTTTTTT

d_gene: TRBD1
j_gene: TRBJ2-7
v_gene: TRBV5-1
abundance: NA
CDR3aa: CASSEQGSYEQYF
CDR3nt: TGCGCCAGCAGCGAACAGGGGAGTTACGAGCAGTACTTC

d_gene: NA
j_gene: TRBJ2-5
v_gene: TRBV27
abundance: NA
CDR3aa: CASSWGLLAETQYF
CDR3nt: TGTGCCAGCAGTTGGGGACTCCTGGCAGAGACCCAGTACTTC

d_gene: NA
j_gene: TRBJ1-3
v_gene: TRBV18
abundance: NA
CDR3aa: CASSRGESGNTIYF
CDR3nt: TGTGCCAGCTCGAGGGGGGAATCTGGAAACACCATATATTTT

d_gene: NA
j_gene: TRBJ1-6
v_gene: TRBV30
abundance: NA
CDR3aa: CAWAQGMNSPLHF
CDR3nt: TGTGCCTGGGCTCAGGGGATGAATTCACCCCTCCACTTT

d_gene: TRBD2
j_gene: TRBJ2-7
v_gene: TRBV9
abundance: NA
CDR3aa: CASSVETSGYYEQYF
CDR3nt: TGTGCCAGCAGCGTTGAGACTAGCGGTTACTACGAGCAGTACTTC

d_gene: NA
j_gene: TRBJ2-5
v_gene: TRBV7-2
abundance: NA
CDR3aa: CASSLFTGPEETQYF
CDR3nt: TGTGCCAGCAGCTTATTTACGGGCCCCGAAGAGACCCAGTACTTC

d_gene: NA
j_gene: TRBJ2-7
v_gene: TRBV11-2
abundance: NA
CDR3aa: CASSLGSSYEQYF
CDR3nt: TGTGCCAGCAGCTTAGGCTCAAGCTACGAGCAGTACTTC

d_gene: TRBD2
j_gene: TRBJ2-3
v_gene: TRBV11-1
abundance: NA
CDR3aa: CASSLTSGSADTQYF
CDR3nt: TGTGCCAGCAGCTTGACTAGCGGGAGTGCAGATACGCAGTATTTT

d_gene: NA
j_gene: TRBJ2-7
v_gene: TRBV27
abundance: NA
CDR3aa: CASNPSAGAEQYF
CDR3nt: TGTGCCAGCAATCCGTCGGCAGGGGCCGAGCAGTACTTC

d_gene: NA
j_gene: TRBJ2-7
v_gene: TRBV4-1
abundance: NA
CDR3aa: CASSQSRSYEQYF
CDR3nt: TGCGCCAGCAGCCAGTCTCGCTCCTACGAGCAGTACTTC

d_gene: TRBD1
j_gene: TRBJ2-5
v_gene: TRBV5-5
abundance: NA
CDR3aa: CASSPTWDRTQETQYF
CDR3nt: TGTGCCAGCAGCCCCACGTGGGACAGGACCCAAGAGACCCAGTACTTC

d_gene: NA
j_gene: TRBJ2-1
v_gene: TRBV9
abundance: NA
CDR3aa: CASSSKTAGSYNEQFF
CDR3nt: TGTGCCAGCAGCTCCAAGACAGCAGGCTCCTACAATGAGCAGTTCTTC

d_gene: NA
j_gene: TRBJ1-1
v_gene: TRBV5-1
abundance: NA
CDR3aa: CASSLGRLNTEAFF
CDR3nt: TGCGCCAGCAGCTTGGGCCGGCTGAACACTGAAGCTTTCTTT

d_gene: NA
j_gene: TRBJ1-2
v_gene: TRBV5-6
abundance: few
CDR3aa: CASSYGRNYGYTF
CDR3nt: TGTGCCAGCAGCTACGGACGGAACTATGGCTACACCTTC

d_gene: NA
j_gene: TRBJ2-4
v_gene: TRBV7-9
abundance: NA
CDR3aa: CASSPRGPDGKNIQYF
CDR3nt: TGTGCCAGCAGCCCGCGCGGACCAGATGGCAAAAACATTCAGTACTTC

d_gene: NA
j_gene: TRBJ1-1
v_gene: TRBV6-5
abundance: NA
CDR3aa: CASSYSEVKNTEAFF
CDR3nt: TGTGCCAGCAGTTACTCGGAGGTAAAGAACACTGAAGCTTTCTTT

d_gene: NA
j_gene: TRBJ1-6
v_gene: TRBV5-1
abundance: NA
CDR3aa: CASSLAGNSPLHF
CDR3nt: TGCGCCAGCAGCTTGGCAGGGAATTCACCCCTCCACTTT

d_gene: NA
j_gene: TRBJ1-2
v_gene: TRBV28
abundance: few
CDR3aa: CASSLTGNYGYTF
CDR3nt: TGTGCCAGCAGTTTAACAGGGAACTATGGCTACACCTTC

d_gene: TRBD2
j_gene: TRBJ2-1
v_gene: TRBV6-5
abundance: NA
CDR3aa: CASRVRSGIYNEQFF
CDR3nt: TGTGCCAGCAGGGTCAGAAGCGGGATCTACAATGAGCAGTTCTTC

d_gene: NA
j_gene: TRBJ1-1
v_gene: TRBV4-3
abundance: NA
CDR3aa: CASSQGRTEAFF
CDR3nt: TGCGCCAGCAGCCAGGGGCGGACTGAAGCTTTCTTT

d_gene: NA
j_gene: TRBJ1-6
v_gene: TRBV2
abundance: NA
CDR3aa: CASRAGEDSPLHF
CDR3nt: TGTGCCAGCAGAGCTGGGGAAGATTCACCCCTCCACTTT

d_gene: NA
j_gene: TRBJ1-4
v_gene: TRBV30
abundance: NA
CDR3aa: CAWGDNGEKLFF
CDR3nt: TGTGCCTGGGGGGACAATGGTGAAAAACTGTTTTTT

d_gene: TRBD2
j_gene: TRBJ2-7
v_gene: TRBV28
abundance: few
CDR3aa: CASSLGGANYEQYF
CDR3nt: TGTGCCAGCAGTTTGGGAGGGGCGAACTACGAGCAGTACTTC

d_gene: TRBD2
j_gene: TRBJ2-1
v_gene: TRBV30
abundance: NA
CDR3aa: CAWSRGLAANNEQFF
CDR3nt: TGTGCCTGGAGTCGCGGACTAGCGGCCAACAATGAGCAGTTCTTC

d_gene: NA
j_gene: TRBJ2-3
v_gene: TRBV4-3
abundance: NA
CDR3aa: CASSQEFSRVTDTQYF
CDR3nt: TGCGCCAGCAGCCAAGAATTTAGCAGGGTCACAGATACGCAGTATTTT

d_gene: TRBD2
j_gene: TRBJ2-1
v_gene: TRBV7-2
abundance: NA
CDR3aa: CASSLVSGLNNEQFF
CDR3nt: TGTGCCAGCAGCTTAGTTAGCGGGCTCAACAATGAGCAGTTCTTC

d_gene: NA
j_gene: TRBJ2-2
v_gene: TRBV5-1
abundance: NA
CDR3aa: CASSLDPGLNTGELFF
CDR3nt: TGCGCCAGCAGCTTGGATCCGGGGCTGAACACCGGGGAGCTGTTTTTT